The sample holds a few counts of the clone carrying this TCR beta chain. The target antigen is unknown. TCRdb passed the RT-PCR reads through MiXCR, listing each CDR3 protein once. The sample consists of 500,000 to 550,000 distinct CDR3 sequences, about 8% of them appearing once. The germline CDR1 and CDR2 sequences are SGHTA and FQGNSA. This CDR3 region has 17 residues. With V trimmed by 4 bases and J by 4 bases, 12 bases remained unmatched. The record originates from a study of response to subunit inactivated influenza vaccine. Overall study results and limits: Every seasonal influenza vaccination brings in few new T cells, the authors suggested.

The clonotype originates from a man in his fifties or sixties who received an inactivated influenza vaccine. Sample: PBMCs from blood, taken approximately 25 months after vaccination. V is TRBV7-2 and J is TRBJ2-1, with 8 bases aligning to TRBD2. Here the CDR3 reads CASSSPGTLAAYNEQFF. The CDR3 DNA is TGTGCCAGCAGCTCCCCCGGAACACTAGCGGCTTACAATGAGCAGTTCTTC.